The present T cell receptor (beta chain) was sequenced within a study of technical replicates of blood from a handful of donors. The CDR3 spans 15 residues. Germline V gene lookup returns CDR1 SGHDN and CDR2 FVKESK. J was trimmed by 1 base and V by 1 base; bases with no gene match: 3. The protocol was immunoSEQ multiplex PCR, while the TCRdb copy is restricted to in-frame clones and leaves out a portion. Of 75,000 to 100,000 clones listed, 85% to 95% are singletons. This clonotype originated in a human donor in good health. This chain links TRBV14 with TRBJ2-7; 8 positions match TRBD2. Sequenced material: T cells isolated from PBMCs. The CDR3 region is CASSQGLALSYEQYF. The CDR3 nucleotides read TGTGCCAGCAGCCAAGGACTAGCGCTTTCCTACGAGCAGTACTTC.